The rows below give T cell receptor beta chains drawn from one sample of a study of T-cell memory formation after mild COVID-19. MiXCR, applied by TCRdb to the 5' RACE reads, yields one record per CDR3 protein. The sample consists of some 440,000 distinct CDR3 sequences, approximately 25% of them appearing once. Sequenced sample: PBMCs or a T cell subset sorted from them (not recorded which). The receptors stem from an adult woman who had mild COVID-19 (a few samples of this study predate the infection). Cell type and time point are not known. Both conserved end residues are part of each CDR3. D genes are given only for firm matches.

v_call,d_call,cdr3_length,cdr3_aa
TRBV10-3,.,15,CAISLISGGSETQYF
TRBV12-3/TRBV12-4,.,18,CASSPDPRGGAVNTEAFF
TRBV5-1,TRBD1,15,CASGTGGDFNTEAFF
TRBV5-4,.,14,CASSEGRSTYEQYF
TRBV29-1,TRBD2,13,CSVTSGTGHEQFF
TRBV12-3/TRBV12-4,TRBD2,14,CASSLGLAVYEQYF
TRBV9,.,12,CASSVPASGYTF
TRBV6-2/TRBV6-3,.,13,CASSQRNFYEQFF
TRBV7-2,.,13,CASTFARGEKLFF
TRBV20-1,.,14,CSASFGGFSYEQYF
TRBV20-1,TRBD1,13,CSASTGGGYEQYF
TRBV6-2/TRBV6-3,.,17,CASSEPSRGGRNQPQHF
TRBV6-5,TRBD1,13,CASSRQGYEKLFF
TRBV7-9,.,13,CASSLVAVNEQFF
TRBV6-5,TRBD1,15,CASRQTGGSNYGYTF
TRBV6-2/TRBV6-3,TRBD2,14,CASSYSGGIYEQYF
TRBV4-3,.,17,CASSQAVRVLNTGELFF
TRBV30,.,13,CAWSRHSNTEAFF
TRBV5-1,TRBD1,15,CASSLSPPGGLEQFF
TRBV6-2/TRBV6-3,TRBD2,17,CASSQSPGTSGSETQYF
TRBV11-2,TRBD1,18,CASSLRYLRQGKTDTQYF
TRBV25-1,TRBD2,19,CASSEKTAGGLFWSETQYF
TRBV9,.,15,CASSVAWMPRNEQFF
TRBV4-1,.,14,CASSQDKGHNEQFF
TRBV20-1,.,11,CSARETVGYTF
TRBV5-6,TRBD1,15,CASSYRRDRHYGYTF
TRBV7-9,TRBD1,15,CASQPRDSAYNEQFF
TRBV2,.,15,CASGPRGRWNDEQYF
TRBV6-1,.,13,CASSVSREETQYF
TRBV7-2,TRBD2,15,CASSLQRGSPYEQYF
TRBV19,.,14,CASSGDLSYNEQFF
TRBV7-9,.,14,CASSPVSYDYEQYF
TRBV18,TRBD1,18,CASSPPTGQGPSTDTQYF
TRBV7-9,.,15,CASSSPRDTNEKLFF
TRBV7-9,.,16,CASSLGWRGWNTEAFF
TRBV6-1,TRBD2,17,CASSEFGGGRSTDTQYF
TRBV5-1,.,15,CASSLARVGYTEAFF
TRBV12-3/TRBV12-4,TRBD1,15,CASSQSTGVGDTQYF
TRBV7-9,.,15,CASLSQAAAYNEQFF
TRBV24-1,.,13,CATSDGDVYEQYF
TRBV5-1,TRBD1,13,CASSRGTGNEQFF
TRBV6-5,TRBD2,17,CASSYSRMVAGVHEQYF
TRBV7-2,.,12,CASSLGYNEQFF
TRBV5-1,TRBD1,16,CASSLVPQTGVTEAFF
TRBV6-5,.,15,CASSPRGGHYNEQFF
TRBV15,TRBD1,18,CATSSTGGAGRIVTEAFF
TRBV7-9,.,16,CASSRALANRQETQYF
TRBV7-2,TRBD1,16,CASSFNRDRGSREQYF
TRBV9,.,15,CASSEGGAGGNTIYF